This TCR beta chain emerged from a study of T cell responses to AZD1222 COVID-19 vaccine. Study-level points and caveats: Epitopes outside B.1.351 and B.1.1.7 mutated regions reportedly drew nearly half of spike TCRs. Dominant at 160-218 and 743-854, vaccine-associated CD4 TCRs also spanned spike.

Assay used: immunoSEQ multiplex PCR; TCRdb lists only in-frame clones, some missing. Of roughly 150,000 clones listed, around 93% were seen once; the top ten hold 1.3% to 1.5%. Turning to this clone: Its antigen is unknown. Other DNA sequences in the same sample also yield this CDR3.

Trimming cost V 2 bases and J 0 bases, with 2 bases left between them. The CDR3 has 13 amino acids. CDR1 SEHNR and CDR2 FQNEAQ come from the germline V gene (reference sequence). Sequencing was performed on peripheral blood, taken on day 0 of AZD1222 vaccination. V is TRBV7-9 and J is TRBJ1-3; D gene uncertain. The sequence derives from an adult in good health. The CDR3 DNA follows: TGTGCCAGCAGCTTAAGCTCTGGAAACACCATATATTTT. Translated: CASSLSSGNTIYF.